The rows below give T cell receptor beta chains drawn from one sample of a study of shared clonotypes between healthy human individuals. Repertoires were generated with immunoSEQ multiplex PCR, while TCRdb's copy carries only in-frame clones and drops some. The sample lists about 710,000 clones; 55% to 75% were seen once. The sample taken for sequencing was memory CD4+ T cells sorted from blood. The receptors derive from a woman in her 30s in good health. Both conserved end residues are part of each CDR3. Fields, in order: V gene, clone size, D gene, J gene, CDR3 DNA, CDR3 protein. The D gene is left open where the match is weak. Clone size appears in some rows only: once, few, many, or a class for an expanded clone.

>TRBV27|NA|TRBD1|TRBJ2-7
TGTGCCAGCAGTTTAGTTTGGACAGGGTCCTACGAGCAGTACTTC
CASSLVWTGSYEQYF
>TRBV2|many|NA|TRBJ1-1
TGTGCCAGCAGTGAACAGCAGTTTGAAGCTTTCTTT
CASSEQQFEAFF
>TRBV7-2|NA|NA|TRBJ1-1
TGTGCCAGCAGGCGAGACGGGTTGAATACTGAAGCTTTCTTT
CASRRDGLNTEAFF
>TRBV5-4|NA|TRBD2|TRBJ2-1
TGTGCCAGCAGCTTGTCTAGCGGAGATTATAATGAGCAGTTCTTC
CASSLSSGDYNEQFF
>TRBV5-5|few|TRBD2|TRBJ2-7
TGTGCCAGCAGCTTGGGGGGACTAGCGGGGACCTACGAGCAGTACTTC
CASSLGGLAGTYEQYF
>TRBV30|NA|NA|TRBJ2-7
TGTGCCTGGGGAGTCAGTGGGCTAGCGCGAGAGCAGTACTTC
CAWGVSGLAREQYF
>TRBV5-1|once|NA|TRBJ1-3
TGCGCCAGCAGCCCCTCTACGGGGGGAAACACCATATATTTT
CASSPSTGGNTIYF
>TRBV9|NA|NA|TRBJ1-2
TGTGCCAGCAGCGTAGTTCCAGGAAACTATGGCTACACCTTC
CASSVVPGNYGYTF
>TRBV21-1|NA|NA|TRBJ1-3
TGTGCCAGCAGCAAAGCTGTCCCGGGACAGGATAGAAACACCATATATTTT
CASSKAVPGQDRNTIYF
>TRBV2|NA|NA|TRBJ2-1
TGTGCCAGCAGTGACACGCGGCTACCCTACAATGAGCAGTTCTTC
CASSDTRLPYNEQFF
>TRBV28|NA|TRBD2|TRBJ2-7
TGTGCCAGCAGTCTCTCTAGCGGGAGACCGGGCGAGCAGTACTTC
CASSLSSGRPGEQYF
>TRBV10-1|NA|NA|TRBJ1-1
TGCGCCAGCAGTGATCGAGGGGCTGAAGCTTTCTTT
CASSDRGAEAFF
>TRBV18|NA|NA|TRBJ1-4
TGTGCCAGCTCAGTCAACAGGTTCGCAACTAATGAAAAACTGTTTTTT
CASSVNRFATNEKLFF
>TRBV28|NA|NA|TRBJ2-7
TGTGCCAGCAGGCCATTTGTCGGCGAGCAGTACTTC
CASRPFVGEQYF
>TRBV29-1|NA|NA|TRBJ1-1
TGCAGCGTTAGCAGGGGAGGGGGTACTGAAGCTTTCTTT
CSVSRGGGTEAFF
>TRBV10-1|NA|TRBD2|TRBJ2-5
TGCGCCAGCAGTTCATCTCGACTAGCGGACCAAGAGACCCAGTACTTC
CASSSSRLADQETQYF